Sequencing of this T cell receptor (beta chain) was carried out in a study of blood T cells in healthy people across ages. Each donor was a healthy Caucasian individual from Russia, aged roughly 6 to 95. Isolating PBMCs gave at least 6 million of these cells per sample. CDR3 length equals 18 residues. V shed 3 bases, J shed 2 bases, and the junction held 8 bases outside the gene matches. Germline CDR1 is SGHVS and CDR2 is FNYEAQ. This clonotype has only a few counts. A second PCR, run for about 6 to 11 cycles, used a sample-barcoded 5' primer plus a J-beta primer mix. TCRdb re-derived calls from the 5' RACE reads in MiXCR, one entry per CDR3 protein. The sample yields 500,000 to 600,000 distinct CDR3 sequences, 27% seen once.

The source is a woman in her 70s in good health. Material: blood. The V call is TRBV7-6, the J call TRBJ2-6; 9 bases line up with TRBD1. This CDR3 is CASSFRGQGEPGANVLTF. The DNA for the CDR3 is TGTGCCAGCAGCTTCCGGGGACAGGGAGAACCTGGGGCCAACGTCCTGACTTTC.